The entry below gives a single T cell receptor (beta chain) sequence along with its context. Its antigen is unidentified. Other DNA sequences from this sample encode an identical CDR3 as well. The V end was cut by 2 bases, the J end by 5 bases, with 12 bases between. The CDR3 covers 14 residues. Germline CDR1 SGHRS, CDR2 YFSETQ. Per sorted-subset replicate PCR, input was roughly 220 ng DNA, representing roughly 29,000 T cell genomes. Repertoires were generated with immunoSEQ multiplex PCR, while TCRdb's copy carries only in-frame clones and drops some. Found here are 2 million to 2.5 million clones, roughly 93% of them singletons; the top ten hold 0.39%. This sample stems from a study of shared clonotypes between healthy human individuals. General study points: A few donors held about 5% of naive CD4 clonotypes in common.

Sequencing was done on a sample of naive CD4+ T cells from PBMCs. The sample's subset: CD45RA+ positively selected. The source is a young man in good health. Some clones in this sample may be carry-over from other donors' samples. The chain carries TRBV5-1 and TRBJ2-3; D assignment may be TRBD1 or TRBD2 (6 bases each). CDR3 sequence reads: CASSLQGAGDTQYF. CDR3 nucleotides: TGCGCCAGCAGCTTACAGGGAGCGGGAGATACGCAGTATTTT.